The text below deals with one TCR beta chain. As yet, its antigen is unknown. Mismatch with germline at one junction end may stem from a read error. These data are taken from a study of early T cells in non-severe SARS-CoV-2 infection. About the study: Bulk RNA isolated from unsorted whole blood underwent sequencing; chains were not paired. Study-level results: VDJdb-based annotation leaned toward anti-spike CD8 responses and missed private and CD4 specificities.

One entry per CDR3 protein results from TCRdb running MiXCR on the 5' RACE reads. The sample includes 70,000 to 95,000 distinct CDR3 sequences, 11% to 15% seen only once; the top ten take roughly 9.7%. Source material: whole blood. The receptor comes from an adult who was a healthcare worker with PCR-confirmed SARS-CoV-2 infection or an uninfected control (not recorded which).

CDR3 amino acids: CASTGRGWVDTQYF. Written as DNA, the CDR3 is TGTGCCAGCACCGGGAGGGGGTGGGTGGATACACAGTATTTT. V gene TRBV6-5 combines with J gene TRBJ2-3; 8 positions agree with TRBD2. Looked up from germline, CDR1 is MNHEY and CDR2 is SVGAGI. This CDR3 has 14 amino acids.